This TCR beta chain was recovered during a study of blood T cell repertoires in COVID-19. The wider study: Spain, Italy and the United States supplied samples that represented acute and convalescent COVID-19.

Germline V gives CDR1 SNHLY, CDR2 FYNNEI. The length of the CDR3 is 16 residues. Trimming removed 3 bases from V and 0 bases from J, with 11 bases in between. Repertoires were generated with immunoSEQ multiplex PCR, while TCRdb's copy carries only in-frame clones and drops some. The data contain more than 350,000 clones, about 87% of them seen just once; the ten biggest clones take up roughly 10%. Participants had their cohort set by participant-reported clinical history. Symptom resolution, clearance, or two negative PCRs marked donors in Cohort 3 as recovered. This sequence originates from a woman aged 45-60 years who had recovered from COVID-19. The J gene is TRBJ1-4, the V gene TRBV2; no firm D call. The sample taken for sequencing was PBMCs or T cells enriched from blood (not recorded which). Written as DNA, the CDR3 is TGTGCCAGCAGTGAGGGAGCCAGTGCAACTAATGAAAAACTGTTTTTT. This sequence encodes CASSEGASATNEKLFF.